These 30 T cell receptor beta chains share one sample of origin, sequenced in a study of shared clonotypes between healthy human individuals. Terminally differentiated effector memory CD45RA+ cells were left out of the naive CD8 fraction, which was CD45RO-negative and positively selected for CCR7. The repertoire was sequenced with immunoSEQ multiplex PCR; TCRdb's copy has only in-frame clones and lacks some. The sample has roughly 2.1 million clones; 85% to 95% are singletons. Sequencing was performed on naive CD8+ T cells from PBMCs. Every receptor here comes from a man aged 18-30 years in good health. Some clones in this sample may be carry-over from other donors' samples.

The rearrangement uses TRBV9 and TRBJ2-5, with 8 positions matching TRBD2. Germline V CDR1 and CDR2: SGDLS, YYNGEE. The length of the CDR3 is 17 residues. V lost 0 bases to trimming and J lost 5 bases; unmatched junction nucleotides: 12. The CDR3 here is CASSVAGGPARGETQYF. DNA for the CDR3: TGTGCCAGCAGCGTAGCGGGAGGGCCAGCTCGGGGGGAGACCCAGTACTTC.

The J gene is TRBJ2-2, the V gene TRBV6-1, with unresolved D. Trimming removed 2 bases at V and 4 bases at J, with 8 bases between. Germline V lookup: CDR1 MNHNS, CDR2 SASEGT. The CDR3 runs to 14 residues. CDR3 coding DNA: TGTGCCAGCAGTGAAAGGTTGAGCACCGGGGAGCTGTTTTTT. Its translation is CASSERLSTGELFF.

The chain carries TRBV7-8 and TRBJ2-1, with a tentative D call TRBD1 (6 bases). The CDR3 runs 16 residues. V dropped 3 bases and J dropped 6 bases, with 18 bases sitting between them. Looked up from germline, CDR1 is SGHVS and CDR2 is FQNEAQ. DNA of the CDR3: TGTGCCAGCAGCTTTTTCCTCATGGGGGCTGGCAATGAGCAGTTCTTC. Translating gives CASSFFLMGAGNEQFF.

The V and J genes are TRBV9 and TRBJ2-1, with 7 nucleotides matching TRBD2. This CDR3 is built from 14 residues. Germline CDR1 is SGDLS and CDR2 is YYNGEE. Trimming at V came to 3 bases and at J to 5 bases, leaving 5 bases not matched to a gene. The CDR3 is CASSGDYDNNEQFF. For the CDR3, the DNA is TGTGCCAGCAGCGGGGACTACGATAACAATGAGCAGTTCTTC. The full variable domain, its missing parts supplied by reference TRBV9 and TRBJ2-1, is DSGVTQTPKHLITATGQRVTLRCSPRSGDLSVYWYQQSLDQGLQFLIQYYNGEERAKGNILERFSAQQFPDLHSELNLSSLELGDSALYFCASSGDYDNNEQFFGPGTRLTVL.

The V and J genes are TRBV29-1 and TRBJ2-7, with 8 nucleotides matching TRBD2. Trimming took 4 bases from V and 1 from J; bases not matched to a gene: 9. The CDR3 contains 15 residues. Germline V lookup: CDR1 SQVTM, CDR2 ANQGSEA. The CDR3 protein is CSVAGSSGRSYEQYF. As DNA, the CDR3 is TGCAGCGTTGCGGGATCAAGCGGGAGATCCTACGAGCAGTACTTC.

The V and J genes are TRBV25-1 and TRBJ1-3; a weak D match, TRBD1 (6 bases). The V end was cut by 2 bases, the J end by 0 bases, with 11 bases between. Germline V gene lookup returns CDR1 MGHDK and CDR2 SYGVNS. This CDR3 has 16 amino acids. CDR3: CASSEQGTYSGNTIYF. The CDR3 coding sequence is TGTGCCAGCAGTGAACAGGGGACATACTCTGGAAACACCATATATTTT.

The rearrangement uses TRBV9 and TRBJ1-3; 10 positions agree with TRBD1. Looked up from germline, CDR1 is SGDLS and CDR2 is YYNGEE. The CDR3 has 16 residues. V lost 4 bases to trimming and J lost 2 bases; unmatched junction nucleotides: 6. The CDR3, as DNA: TGTGCCAGCAGCCCGGGAGGACAGGGGGCTGGAAACACCATATATTTT. This codes for CASSPGGQGAGNTIYF.

This clone was counted a single time. The V gene is TRBV19, the J gene TRBJ2-7, with a weak D call TRBD2 (6 bases). V was pared by 3 bases and J by 3 bases, with 9 bases between. CDR3 size: 13 residues. Germline lookup yields CDR1 LNHDA and CDR2 SQIVND (reference sequence). CDR3 in amino acids: CASSMRGNYEQYF. In nucleotides, the CDR3 is TGTGCCAGTAGTATGCGCGGGAACTACGAGCAGTACTTC.

The J gene is TRBJ2-3, the V gene TRBV11-3; D remains ambiguous. This CDR3 contains 14 residues. The ends were cut back, 5 bases at V and 4 bases at J, with 13 bases in the middle. Germline assignment: CDR1 SGHNT and CDR2 YENEEA. The CDR3 region is CASSTRAQADTQYF. In DNA form, the CDR3 reads TGTGCCAGCAGCACCCGGGCCCAAGCAGATACGCAGTATTTT.

The V gene is TRBV5-6, the J gene TRBJ2-5, with D possibly TRBD2 on 6 matching bases. The CDR3 covers 14 residues. CDR1 is SGHDT and CDR2 is YYEEEE in the germline V gene. V was cut by 4 bases and J by 5 bases, with 15 bases left in between. The CDR3 nucleotides are TGTGCCAGCAGCCGTCAGCGGGCAGGGGAGACCCAGTACTTC. Translating gives CASSRQRAGETQYF.

With respect to this clone: Other DNA sequences within the sample encode an identical CDR3. This chain joins TRBV5-1 and TRBJ2-7, with D perhaps matching TRBD1 or TRBD2 (5 bases each). Germline CDR1 reads SGHRS; CDR2 reads YFSETQ. Trimming left V 0 bases short and J 1 base short, with 8 bases between. The CDR3 extends over 14 amino acids. The CDR3 is CASSLEGTSYEQYF. CDR3 nucleotide sequence: TGCGCCAGCAGCTTGGAGGGGACGTCCTACGAGCAGTACTTC.

V gene TRBV28 combines with J gene TRBJ1-1; 7 positions match TRBD1. V lost 1 base, J lost 0 bases, and 11 bases stayed unmatched. This CDR3 spans 18 amino acids. Germline assignment: CDR1 MDHEN and CDR2 SYDVKM. The CDR3 here is CASSLSPHLTGMNTEAFF. DNA for the CDR3: TGTGCCAGCAGTTTATCCCCCCATCTGACAGGGATGAACACTGAAGCTTTCTTT.

Here the CDR3 DNA reads TGTGCCAGCAGTGCCCAGGGTATCGACGAGCAGTACTTC. This translates into CASSAQGIDEQYF. The chain links TRBV27 to TRBJ2-7; D possibly corresponds to TRBD1 (5 bases). This CDR3 comprises 13 residues. The germline V gene encodes CDR1 MNHEY and CDR2 SMNVEV (reference sequence). Deletions cut 5 bases from V and 5 bases from J, with 13 bases between.

The chain has TRBV9 and TRBJ2-2; TRBD1 agrees at 9 bases. The CDR3 is 17 residues long. The V segment lost 2 bases and the J segment 0 bases; nucleotides outside the gene matches: 5. Germline loops: CDR1 SGDLS, CDR2 YYNGEE. DNA for the CDR3: TGTGCCAGCAGCGTTCCACAGGGGGCCGCGAACACCGGGGAGCTGTTTTTT. Translated, it gives CASSVPQGAANTGELFF.

The chain combines TRBV27 with TRBJ2-1; TRBD2 is a possible D gene (5 bases). In germline, CDR1 is MNHEY, CDR2 SMNVEV (reference sequence). The CDR3 loop spans 16 amino acids. V was shortened by 2 bases and J by 2 bases, with 13 bases between the two germline ends. CDR3 region: CASSLREGLPYNEQFF. DNA of the CDR3: TGTGCCAGCAGTTTACGGGAAGGGTTACCCTACAATGAGCAGTTCTTC.

About this clone itself: The sample holds other DNA sequences that translate to the same CDR3. This chain links TRBV5-6 with TRBJ1-5, with TRBD1 as a possible D gene (5 bases). Per germline, CDR1 SGHDT and CDR2 YYEEEE. The CDR3 spans 12 residues. The V end lost 1 base, the J end lost 6 bases, and 5 bases lay between the germline ends. CDR3 DNA sequence: TGTGCCAGCAGCTTGCAGGGTCAGCCCCAGCATTTT. This sequence encodes CASSLQGQPQHF. The full variable domain, in which reference TRBV5-6 and TRBJ1-5 provide the parts outside the CDR3, is DAGVTQSPTHLIKTRGQQVTLRCSPKSGHDTVSWYQQALGQGPQFIFQYYEEEERQRGNFPDRFSGHQFPNYSSELNVNALLLGDSALYLCASSLQGQPQHFGDGTRLSIL.

J is TRBJ2-7 and V is TRBV6-1; D might be TRBD1 (6 bases). Germline assignment: CDR1 MNHNS and CDR2 SASEGT. This CDR3 has 15 residues. V lost 6 bases and J 4 bases, leaving 19 bases between the germline ends. CDR3 in amino acids: CASSAGTSPGYEQYF. CDR3 coding DNA: TGTGCCAGCAGCGCAGGGACATCCCCGGGGTACGAGCAGTACTTC.

In its sample, this clone was seen a few times. The rearrangement uses TRBV7-8 and TRBJ1-1; D ambiguous. V lost 8 bases and J 6 bases, leaving 16 bases between the germline ends. Germline V lookup: CDR1 SGHVS, CDR2 FQNEAQ. The CDR3 consists of 13 residues. The CDR3 region has the DNA TGTGCCAGCTCTAGGCGGGATTTTGCTGAAGCTTTCTTT. It codes for CASSRRDFAEAFF.

The chain uses TRBV2 and TRBJ2-7; 7 positions agree with TRBD1. Trimming removed 6 bases from V and 3 bases from J; junction bases left unmatched: 8. Germline-derived CDR1 and CDR2 are SNHLY and FYNNEI. This CDR3 has 14 residues. CDR3 loop: CASSDPPGGYEQYF. CDR3 nucleotide sequence: TGTGCCAGCAGCGATCCCCCAGGGGGCTACGAGCAGTACTTC.

The chain recombines TRBV7-8 with TRBJ1-1; possibly TRBD1 for D (6 bases). This CDR3 is built from 16 residues. In germline, CDR1 is SGHVS, CDR2 FQNEAQ. V dropped 1 base and J dropped 4 bases, with 16 bases sitting between them. In nucleotides, the CDR3 is TGTGCCAGCAGCTTAGTGATAGGGGGGAGACGCACTGAAGCTTTCTTT. It codes for CASSLVIGGRRTEAFF. Variable domain in full (rest from reference TRBV7-8 and TRBJ1-1): GAGVSQSPRYKVAKRGQDVALRCDPISGHVSLFWYQQALGQGPEFLTYFQNEAQLDKSGLPSDRFFAERPEGSVSTLKIQRTQQEDSAVYLCASSLVIGGRRTEAFFGQGTRLTVV.

V is TRBV11-3 and J is TRBJ2-1; 10 nucleotides match TRBD1. With 3 bases clipped from V and 3 bases from J, the junction kept 8 bases outside the gene matches. The CDR3 extends over 17 amino acids. Looked up from germline, CDR1 is SGHNT and CDR2 is YENEEA. In nucleotides, the CDR3 is TGTGCCAGCAGCTTGGGAACGACAGGGGGCCTCTACAATGAGCAGTTCTTC. It translates to CASSLGTTGGLYNEQFF.

This chain uses TRBV27 with TRBJ2-7, with TRBD2 identical over 9 bases. CDR3 length: 14 amino acids. V shed 6 bases and J 7 bases; nucleotides not matched to a gene: 10. Looked up from germline, CDR1 is MNHEY and CDR2 is SMNVEV (reference sequence). In DNA, the CDR3 is TGTGCCAGCAGCATAGGAGCTAGCGGGAAGGAGCAGTACTTC. This encodes CASSIGASGKEQYF.

This chain joins TRBV27 and TRBJ2-3; 7 bases are a match to TRBD2. CDR1 is MNHEY, CDR2 SMNVEV, per germline (reference sequence). V lost 3 bases to trimming and J lost 4 bases; unmatched junction nucleotides: 7. This CDR3 contains 15 residues. The DNA of the CDR3 is TGTGCCAGCAGTTTCAGAACTAGCGTCCCAGATACGCAGTATTTT. Encoded protein: CASSFRTSVPDTQYF.

The sample holds one count of this clone. The gene calls are TRBV7-8 and TRBJ2-7, with D possibly matching TRBD2 (5 bases). V lost 5 bases to trimming and J lost 2 bases, with 19 bases between them. Germline V gene lookup returns CDR1 SGHVS and CDR2 FQNEAQ. The CDR3 has 16 residues. The CDR3 here is CASSPRTGKGAYEQYF. DNA of the CDR3: TGTGCCAGCAGCCCCCGAACGGGGAAAGGAGCCTACGAGCAGTACTTC.

The chain recombines TRBV9 with TRBJ2-3; the match to TRBD1 covers 7 bases. CDR3 length: 15 amino acids. Looked up from germline, CDR1 is SGDLS and CDR2 is YYNGEE. V gave up 4 bases and J gave up 2 bases; unmatched junction bases: 7. CDR3 coding DNA: TGTGCCAGCAGCCCCGGGACAGCAAACACAGATACGCAGTATTTT. Translated, it gives CASSPGTANTDTQYF.

CDR3: CASSYTGWAEGYTF. The CDR3 region has the DNA TGTGCCAGCAGCTACACAGGGTGGGCGGAAGGCTACACCTTC. The chain couples TRBV7-9 to TRBJ1-2; tentatively, D is TRBD1 (6 bases). The germline V gene encodes CDR1 SEHNR and CDR2 FQNEAQ (reference sequence). Trimming took 4 bases from V and 8 from J, leaving 17 bases between them. The CDR3 covers 14 residues.

As to this clone: Other DNA sequences of this sample code for an identical CDR3. This sequence joins TRBV27 and TRBJ1-1, with D perhaps TRBD1 (6 bases). Germline assignment: CDR1 MNHEY and CDR2 SMNVEV (reference sequence). There are 13 residues in the CDR3. Trimming removed 5 bases at V and 4 bases at J, with 11 bases between. CDR3 nucleotide sequence: TGTGCCAGCAGTCTACTAGGGGGCACTGAAGCTTTCTTT. Translation: CASSLLGGTEAFF.

CDR3 in amino acids: CASSLRRAGVNEQFF. DNA of the CDR3: TGTGCCAGCAGCTTACGGCGGGCTGGGGTCAATGAGCAGTTCTTC. V and J are TRBV7-8 and TRBJ2-1, with TRBD2 as a possible D gene (5 bases). Per the germline V gene, CDR1 is SGHVS and CDR2 is FQNEAQ. Trimming took 2 bases from V and 6 from J, leaving 14 bases between them. This CDR3 comprises 15 residues.

The V and J genes are TRBV2 and TRBJ1-1; no clear D. Germline lookup yields CDR1 SNHLY and CDR2 FYNNEI. The V end was cut by 8 bases, the J end by 8 bases, with 9 bases between. The CDR3 spans 10 residues. In DNA form, the CDR3 reads TGTGCCAGCCAAGGGAAGGAAGCTTTCTTT. This sequence encodes CASQGKEAFF.

Details on this clone: Other DNA variants within this sample encode the same CDR3. This sequence joins TRBV7-8 and TRBJ2-3; D uncertain. The CDR3 contains 12 residues. In germline, CDR1 is SGHVS, CDR2 FQNEAQ. Trimming removed 0 bases from V and 5 bases from J, with 3 bases in between. The CDR3 here is CASSLAIDTQYF. Here the CDR3 DNA reads TGTGCCAGCAGCTTAGCGATAGATACGCAGTATTTT.